Here is one T cell receptor beta chain with its context. Its antigen is undetermined. This PCR relied on a set of 60 Vbeta primers and 13 Jbeta primers. Sequencing was performed with immunoSEQ multiplex PCR; in TCRdb, only in-frame clones are kept and a portion is missing. The repertoire holds roughly 170,000 clones, with under 85% as singletons. These data originate in a study of cytomegalovirus exposure and HLA in healthy donors. Study-wide results and limits: As was reported, the classifier diagnosed cytomegalovirus status with high specificity and sensitivity. Later examination showed HLA-associated TCR beta chains had greater clonal expansion than equally common others.

Donors counted as nominally healthy when sampled, yet unrecorded immune exposures were likely. V lost 4 bases to trimming and J lost 6 bases; unmatched junction nucleotides: 15. CDR3 length equals 16 residues. The germline gives CDR1 LGHNA, CDR2 YSLEER. This receptor was identified in a man in his late teens or twenties in good health and CMV-seronegative. J is TRBJ2-7 and V is TRBV4-3, with 7 bases identical to TRBD1. The sequenced sample consisted of PBMCs. The CDR3 loop reads CASSRVAIQGIGEQYF. The CDR3 coding sequence is TGCGCCAGCAGCCGAGTAGCGATACAGGGGATAGGCGAGCAGTACTTC.